These 24 T cell receptor beta chains share one sample of origin, sequenced in a study of post-analysis software for immune sequencing data. Unique molecular identifiers were carried by the TCR beta cDNA libraries. MiXCR, run by TCRdb on the PCR reads, gives a single entry per CDR3 protein. Here the sample spans around 770,000 distinct CDR3 sequences, 46% being singletons. Their specific antigens are unknown. General observations from the study: The five TRBV segments detected at higher frequency in patients than in controls included TRBV5-6, TRBV5-1 and TRBV20-1.

Sequences were obtained from blood. Receptor source: a girl under 18 with multiple sclerosis.

CDR3 coding DNA: TGTGCCAGCAGCTTAGGGGAGGGGACCTCCTACGAGCAGTACTTC. Translating gives CASSLGEGTSYEQYF. The V and J genes are TRBV7-6 and TRBJ2-7, with TRBD2 matching 7 bases. V lost 1 base, J lost 0 bases, and 3 bases stayed unmatched. Germline loops: CDR1 SGHVS, CDR2 FNYEAQ. This CDR3 spans 15 amino acids.

In its sample, this clonotype was seen a few times. The CDR3 is CASSLINGSAGYTF. The CDR3 bases are TGTGCCAGCAGCTTAATCAACGGCAGCGCCGGCTACACCTTC. This chain joins TRBV7-8 and TRBJ1-2; D is uncertain. The CDR3 totals 14 residues. The V end was cut by 2 bases, the J end by 8 bases, with 15 bases between. Germline loops: CDR1 SGHVS, CDR2 FQNEAQ.

The gene calls are TRBV5-6 and TRBJ2-7; D could derive from TRBD1 or TRBD2 (6 bases each). Trimming stripped 3 bases from V and 2 bases from J, with 21 bases between. The CDR3 covers 17 residues. Per the germline V gene, CDR1 is SGHDT and CDR2 is YYEEEE. The CDR3 coding sequence is TGTGCCAGCAGCTCGGAGGGGGGACCAACATCTCCCTACGAGCAGTACTTC. Amino acid sequence: CASSSEGGPTSPYEQYF. Together with reference TRBV5-6 and TRBJ2-7, the CDR3 gives the full variable domain: DAGVTQSPTHLIKTRGQQVTLRCSPKSGHDTVSWYQQALGQGPQFIFQYYEEEERQRGNFPDRFSGHQFPNYSSELNVNALLLGDSALYLCASSSEGGPTSPYEQYFGPGTRLTVT.

This clonotype appeared many times. The CDR3 protein is CASSQVPGGEQFF. In DNA, the CDR3 is TGTGCCAGCAGCCAAGTCCCCGGGGGTGAGCAGTTCTTC. The chain links TRBV14 to TRBJ2-1; a weak D match, TRBD2 (6 bases). Germline V lookup: CDR1 SGHDN, CDR2 FVKESK. The CDR3 has 13 residues. V lost 1 base and J 9 bases, leaving 10 bases between the germline ends.

The V and J genes are TRBV6-2 or TRBV6-3 and TRBJ2-7; D is unclear. The CDR3 totals 12 residues. Germline assignment: CDR1 MNHEY and CDR2 SVGEGT. With 6 bases removed from V and 5 bases from J, the gap between germline ends came to 11 bases. DNA for the CDR3: TGTGCCAGCAGACAGCAGGAGAACGAGCAGTACTTC. Translation gives CASRQQENEQYF.

The rearrangement links TRBV6-4 to TRBJ2-3; D may be TRBD2 (5 bases). Trimming pared 7 bases from V and 2 bases from J, leaving 16 bases between. The germline gives CDR1 MRHNA, CDR2 SNTAGT. CDR3 length equals 15 residues. CDR3 coding DNA: TGTGCCAGCATCGCTCGACTAAACAACACAGATACGCAGTATTTT. It codes for CASIARLNNTDTQYF.

The V gene is TRBV20-1, the J gene TRBJ2-1, with 8 nucleotides matching TRBD2. From germline, CDR1 is DFQATT and CDR2 SNEGSKA (reference sequence). There are 14 residues in the CDR3. Germline trimming cut 0 bases from V and 7 bases from J; bases unmatched to any gene: 5. CDR3 DNA sequence: TGCAGTGCTAGAGAACCCGGGACTAGTAATGAGCAGTTCTTC. Protein: CSAREPGTSNEQFF.

The chain is built from TRBV3-1 and TRBJ2-7; 10 bases align to TRBD2. The V gene's germline CDR1 is LGHDT and CDR2 YNNKEL (reference sequence). Unmatched junction bases numbered 16, after V lost 1 base and J lost 4 bases. The CDR3 is 19 residues long. The CDR3 is CASSQVVAGGHRGMYEQYF. As DNA, the CDR3 is TGTGCCAGCAGCCAAGTGGTAGCGGGAGGTCACAGGGGGATGTACGAGCAGTACTTC.

The V call is TRBV4-3, the J call TRBJ2-7, with TRBD1 matching over 8 bases. The V and J ends lost 0 bases and 4 bases, in that order; junction bases with no gene match: 5. CDR1 LGHNA and CDR2 YSLEER come from the germline V gene. The CDR3 has 15 amino acids. CDR3 sequence reads: CASSQDSGGAYEQYF. DNA of the CDR3: TGCGCCAGCAGCCAAGATTCAGGGGGCGCATACGAGCAGTACTTC.

This chain's CDR3 is CASRETGYNSPLHF. In DNA form, the CDR3 reads TGTGCCAGCAGGGAGACAGGGTATAATTCACCCCTCCACTTT. The V call is TRBV12-3 or TRBV12-4, the J call TRBJ1-6, with 7 bases aligning to TRBD1. The V and J ends lost 6 bases and 4 bases, in that order; junction bases with no gene match: 3. The CDR3 extends over 14 amino acids.

The chain is built from TRBV18 and TRBJ1-5; no definite D call. Germline CDR1 and CDR2: KGHSH and LQKENI. This CDR3 has 14 residues. Trimming removed 6 bases at V and 0 bases at J, with 9 bases between. The CDR3 DNA reads as TGTGCCAGCTCCTCCTACTCTAGCAATCAGCCCCAGCATTTT. This gives the protein CASSSYSSNQPQHF.

The rearrangement joins TRBV12-3 or TRBV12-4 to TRBJ2-1, with TRBD1 identical over 9 bases. This CDR3 is 11 amino acids long. V lost 5 bases and J lost 15; bases outside the gene matches: 5. The CDR3 coding sequence is TGTGCCAGCAGTCCAGGACAGGGGCCGTTCTTC. Residues: CASSPGQGPFF.

The genes are TRBV9 and TRBJ2-7, with D possibly matching TRBD2 (6 bases). Germline-derived CDR1 and CDR2 are SGDLS and YYNGEE. The V end was cut by 1 base, the J end by 7 bases, with 24 bases between. CDR3 length: 17 amino acids. The DNA for the CDR3 is TGTGCCAGCAGCGTAAACCCGACTAGAGTAAAGGTCAATGAGCAGTACTTC. Its translation: CASSVNPTRVKVNEQYF.

This clonotype was found once. Germline and junction disagree at one end, which may indicate a read error. V and J are TRBV4-1 and TRBJ2-2; perhaps TRBD1 as D (5 bases). The CDR3 spans 16 residues. CDR1 and CDR2 from the germline V gene are MGHRA and YSYEKL. This CDR3 reads CASGQESAGYPGELFF. Here the CDR3 DNA reads TGCGCCAGCGGCCAAGAGTCGGCAGGGTACCCCGGGGAGCTGTTTTTT.

Comment on this clonotype: A read error is possible here, since a much larger clone lies one base away. V gene TRBV20-1 combines with J gene TRBJ2-3; 8 bases are shared with TRBD2. The CDR3 loop spans 14 amino acids. J gave up 12 bases and V 5 bases, and 16 bases lay outside the gene matches. From germline, CDR1 is DFQATT and CDR2 SNEGSKA (reference sequence). As DNA, the CDR3 is TGCAGTGCTCCAGGACTAGTCGGGGGGGGTAATCAGTATTTT. This gives the protein CSAPGLVGGGNQYF.

With respect to this clonotype: This sequence may be a read error, since a much larger clone differs from it by one base. This chain joins TRBV7-9 and TRBJ2-1, with D hard to call. This CDR3 has 13 amino acids. The germline V gene has CDR1 SEHNR and CDR2 FQNEAQ (reference sequence). The CDR3 DNA reads TGTGCCACCGCGGCCCAACTCGAGAATGGGCAGTTCTTC. It is translated as CATAAQLENGQFF.

A few counts support this clonotype. The genes are TRBV4-3 and TRBJ2-1; D possibly uses TRBD1 or TRBD2 (5 bases each). Trimming stripped 4 bases from V and 4 bases from J, with 20 bases between. Germline assignment: CDR1 LGHNA and CDR2 YSLEER. The CDR3 has 17 residues. The CDR3 loop is CASSPTSSGRIYNEQFF. The DNA for the CDR3 is TGCGCCAGCAGCCCTACCAGTTCGGGGCGGATATACAATGAGCAGTTCTTC.

The chain joins TRBV4-2 to TRBJ2-4; D is unresolved. V lost 1 base, J lost 1 base, and 8 bases lay in between. This CDR3 has 15 amino acids. From germline, CDR1 is LGHNA and CDR2 YNFKEQ. Here the CDR3 DNA reads TGTGCCAGCAGCCAAGCCCGAAGGGCCAAAAACATTCAGTACTTC. Amino acid sequence: CASSQARRAKNIQYF.

This clonotype was detected once. The chain employs TRBV28 and TRBJ2-5; TRBD2 agrees at 9 bases. The germline V gene encodes CDR1 MDHEN and CDR2 SYDVKM. This CDR3 has 15 amino acids. V lost 8 bases and J lost 2; bases outside the gene matches: 9. The CDR3 is CASRRPAGGQETQYF. Here the CDR3 DNA reads TGTGCCAGCCGTAGGCCAGCGGGAGGACAAGAGACCCAGTACTTC.

The rearrangement links TRBV20-1 to TRBJ2-1, with D perhaps matching TRBD2 (6 bases). V was cut by 3 bases and J by 5 bases, with 17 bases left in between. The CDR3 consists of 15 residues. CDR1 and CDR2 from the germline V gene are DFQATT and SNEGSKA (reference sequence). The CDR3 region has the DNA TGCAGTGCTAGCCCTTTAACCGGGAGTCACAATGAGCAGTTCTTC. As protein: CSASPLTGSHNEQFF.

This clonotype was counted once. The chain combines TRBV20-1 with TRBJ2-5, with a weak D call TRBD2 (6 bases). CDR3 size: 13 residues. In germline, CDR1 is DFQATT, CDR2 SNEGSKA (reference sequence). Trimming left V 6 bases short and J 1 base short, with 12 bases between. CDR3 coding DNA: TGCAGTGCGGCTAGCGCGTTCCAAGAGACCCAGTACTTC. It is translated as CSAASAFQETQYF.

The chain has TRBV4-3 and TRBJ2-1; 8 positions match TRBD1. The J segment lost 1 base and the V segment lost 1 base, leaving 6 bases of the junction unmatched. Germline V gives CDR1 LGHNA, CDR2 YSLEER. There are 17 residues in the CDR3. The CDR3 protein is CASSQGTWTGSYNEQFF. CDR3 nucleotides: TGCGCCAGCAGCCAAGGGACGTGGACAGGGTCCTACAATGAGCAGTTCTTC.

This clonotype was counted between two and nine times. The J gene is TRBJ1-2, the V gene TRBV27; 8 bases agree with TRBD1. The CDR3 extends over 16 amino acids. V lost 6 bases to trimming and J lost 4 bases; unmatched junction nucleotides: 13. The V gene's germline CDR1 is MNHEY and CDR2 SMNVEV (reference sequence). CDR3 protein: CASRLTSGGSSYGYTF. CDR3 nucleotide sequence: TGTGCCAGCAGACTGACATCAGGGGGCTCTAGCTATGGCTACACCTTC.

This clonotype was counted a few times. The rearrangement joins TRBV20-1 to TRBJ2-7, with 10 bases that match TRBD2. Germline values: CDR1 DFQATT, CDR2 SNEGSKA (reference sequence). V lost 1 base and J lost 5; bases outside the gene matches: 11. The CDR3 runs 16 residues. CDR3 in amino acids: CSARAQLAGVIHEQYF. CDR3 coding DNA: TGCAGTGCTAGAGCCCAGCTAGCGGGAGTGATCCACGAGCAGTACTTC.